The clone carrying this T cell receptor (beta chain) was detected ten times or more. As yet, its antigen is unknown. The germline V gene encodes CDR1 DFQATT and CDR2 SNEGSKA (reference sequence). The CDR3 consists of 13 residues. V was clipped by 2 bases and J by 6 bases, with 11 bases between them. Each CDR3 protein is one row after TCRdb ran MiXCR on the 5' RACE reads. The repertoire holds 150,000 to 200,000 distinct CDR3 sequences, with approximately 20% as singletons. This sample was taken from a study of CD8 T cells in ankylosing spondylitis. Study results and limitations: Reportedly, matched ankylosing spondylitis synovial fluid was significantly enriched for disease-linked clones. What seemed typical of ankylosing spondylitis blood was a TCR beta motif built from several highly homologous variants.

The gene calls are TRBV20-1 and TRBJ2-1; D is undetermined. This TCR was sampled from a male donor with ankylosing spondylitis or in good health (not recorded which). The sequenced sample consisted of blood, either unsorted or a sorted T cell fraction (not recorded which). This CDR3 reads CSARWPVSNEQFF. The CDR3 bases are TGCAGTGCTAGATGGCCAGTCTCCAATGAGCAGTTCTTC.